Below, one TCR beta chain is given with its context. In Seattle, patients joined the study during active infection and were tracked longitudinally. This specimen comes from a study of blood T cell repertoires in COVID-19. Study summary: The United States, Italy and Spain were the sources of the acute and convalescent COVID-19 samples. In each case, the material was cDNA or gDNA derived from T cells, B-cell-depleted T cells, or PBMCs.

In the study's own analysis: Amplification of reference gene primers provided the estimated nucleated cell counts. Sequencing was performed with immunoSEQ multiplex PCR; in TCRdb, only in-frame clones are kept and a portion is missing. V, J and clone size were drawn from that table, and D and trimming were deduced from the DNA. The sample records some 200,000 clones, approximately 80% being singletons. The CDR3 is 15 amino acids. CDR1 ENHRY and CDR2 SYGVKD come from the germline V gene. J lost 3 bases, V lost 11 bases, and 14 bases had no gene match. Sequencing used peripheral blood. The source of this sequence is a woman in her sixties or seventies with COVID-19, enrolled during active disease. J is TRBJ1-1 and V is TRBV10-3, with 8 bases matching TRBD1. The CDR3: CASTQTGEEDTEAFF. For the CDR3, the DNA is TGTGCCTCGACTCAGACAGGGGAGGAAGACACTGAAGCTTTCTTT.